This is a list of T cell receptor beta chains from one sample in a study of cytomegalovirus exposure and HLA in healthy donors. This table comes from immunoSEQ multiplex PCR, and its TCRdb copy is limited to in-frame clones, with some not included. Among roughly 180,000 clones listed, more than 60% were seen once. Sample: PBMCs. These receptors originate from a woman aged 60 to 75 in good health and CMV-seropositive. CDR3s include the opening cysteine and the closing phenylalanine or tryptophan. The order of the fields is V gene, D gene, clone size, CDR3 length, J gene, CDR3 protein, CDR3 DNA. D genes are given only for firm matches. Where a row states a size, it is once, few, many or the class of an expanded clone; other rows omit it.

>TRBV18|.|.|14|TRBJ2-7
CASSPYGGSYEQYF
TGTGCCAGCTCACCATACGGCGGGTCCTACGAGCAGTACTTC
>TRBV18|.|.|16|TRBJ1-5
CASSPLQGGGNQPQHF
TGTGCCAGCTCACCACTACAGGGTGGGGGCAATCAGCCCCAGCATTTT
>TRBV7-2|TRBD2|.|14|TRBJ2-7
CASSLSGGYYEQYF
TGTGCCAGCAGCCTCAGCGGGGGGTACTACGAGCAGTACTTC
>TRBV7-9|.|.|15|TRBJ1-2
CASSRAGVDNYGYTF
TGTGCCAGCAGCCGGGCGGGGGTTGATAACTATGGCTACACCTTC
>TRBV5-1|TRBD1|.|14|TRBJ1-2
CASSFLTGGDGYTF
TGCGCCAGCAGCTTCTTAACAGGGGGTGATGGCTACACCTTC
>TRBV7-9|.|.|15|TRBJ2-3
CASSPRDIHTDTQYF
TGTGCCAGCAGCCCCCGGGACATCCACACAGATACGCAGTATTTT
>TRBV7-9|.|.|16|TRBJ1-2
CASSLDRPFKNYGYTF
TGTGCCAGCAGCTTAGACAGACCCTTCAAAAACTATGGCTACACCTTC
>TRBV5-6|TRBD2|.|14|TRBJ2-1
CASSFAGEVVEQFF
TGTGCCAGCAGCTTCGCGGGAGAGGTAGTAGAGCAGTTCTTC
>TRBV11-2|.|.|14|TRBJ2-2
CASSPQQNTGELFF
TGTGCCAGCAGCCCACAACAGAACACCGGGGAGCTGTTTTTT
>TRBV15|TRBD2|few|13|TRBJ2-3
CATSKGGEDTQYF
TGTGCCACCAGCAAGGGAGGGGAGGATACGCAGTATTTT
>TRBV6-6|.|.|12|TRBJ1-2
CASSPTGSGYTF
TGTGCCAGCAGCCCCACAGGATCCGGCTACACCTTC
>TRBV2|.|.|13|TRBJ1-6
CASLGQYNSPLHF
TGTGCCAGTTTAGGACAGTATAATTCACCCCTCCACTTT
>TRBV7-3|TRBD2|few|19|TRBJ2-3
CASSFGKRGGNLDTDTQYF
TGTGCCAGCAGCTTTGGAAAGCGGGGGGGCAATCTGGACACAGATACGCAGTATTTT
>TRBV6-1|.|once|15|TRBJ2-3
CASKGWALGTDTQYF
TGTGCCAGCAAAGGTTGGGCCTTGGGCACAGATACGCAGTATTTT
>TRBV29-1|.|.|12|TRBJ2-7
CSGGGSSYEQYF
TGCAGCGGCGGGGGCAGCTCCTACGAGCAGTACTTC
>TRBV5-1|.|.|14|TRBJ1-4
CASRTIQEGEKLFF
TGCGCCAGCAGGACTATCCAGGAAGGTGAAAAACTGTTTTTT
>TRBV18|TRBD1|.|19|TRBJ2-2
CASSPPGLLGDRVPGELFF
TGTGCCAGCTCACCACCGGGTCTTCTTGGGGACAGGGTCCCCGGGGAGCTGTTTTTT
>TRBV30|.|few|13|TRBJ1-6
CAWNRRHNSPLHF
TGTGCCTGGAATAGGAGACATAATTCACCCCTCCACTTT
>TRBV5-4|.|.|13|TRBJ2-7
CASSLGGLYEQYF
TGTGCCAGCAGCTTAGGGGGATTGTACGAGCAGTACTTC
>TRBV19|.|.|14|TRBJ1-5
CASSISGGNQPQHF
TGTGCCAGTAGTATATCGGGGGGCAATCAGCCCCAGCATTTT
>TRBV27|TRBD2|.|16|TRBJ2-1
CASSLLTSGYHNEQFF
TGTGCCAGCAGTTTATTAACTAGCGGGTACCACAATGAGCAGTTCTTC
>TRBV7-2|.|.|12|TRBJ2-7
CASSLTMYEQYF
TGTGCCAGCAGCTTAACTATGTACGAGCAGTACTTC
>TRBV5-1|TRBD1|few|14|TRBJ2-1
CASSFTGGGNEQFF
TGCGCCAGCAGCTTTACAGGGGGCGGGAATGAGCAGTTCTTC
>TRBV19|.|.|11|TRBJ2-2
CASPGTGELFF
TGTGCCAGCCCGGGAACCGGGGAGCTGTTTTTT
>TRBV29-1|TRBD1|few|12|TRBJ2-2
CSGQGHTGELFF
TGCAGCGGACAGGGGCACACCGGGGAGCTGTTTTTT
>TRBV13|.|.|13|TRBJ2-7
CASGRDSTYEQYF
TGTGCCAGCGGGCGGGACAGTACATACGAGCAGTACTTC
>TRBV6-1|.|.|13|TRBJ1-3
CASSDGFGNTIYF
TGTGCCAGCAGTGACGGGTTCGGAAACACCATATATTTT
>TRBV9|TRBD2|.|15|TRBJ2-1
CASSLSGSAYNEQFF
TGTGCCAGCAGCCTTAGCGGGAGCGCCTACAATGAGCAGTTCTTC
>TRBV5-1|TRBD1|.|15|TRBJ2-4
CASSRGPGQENIQYF
TGCGCCAGCAGCCGTGGGCCGGGACAGGAAAACATTCAGTACTTC
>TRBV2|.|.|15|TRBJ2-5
CASSAPGAGVETQYF
TGTGCCAGCAGTGCCCCCGGGGCAGGGGTAGAGACCCAGTACTTC
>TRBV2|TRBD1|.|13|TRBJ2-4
CASSAQGFNIQYF
TGTGCCAGCAGTGCACAGGGGTTCAACATTCAGTACTTC
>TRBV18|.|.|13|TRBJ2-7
CASSVAGTYEQYF
TGTGCCAGCTCTGTCGCGGGGACGTACGAGCAGTACTTC
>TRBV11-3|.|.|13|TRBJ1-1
CASSLTLNTEAFF
TGTGCCAGCAGCTTGACACTGAACACTGAAGCTTTCTTT
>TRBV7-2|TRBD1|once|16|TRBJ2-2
CASSLGQGRYTGELFF
TGTGCCAGCAGCCTGGGACAGGGGCGTTACACCGGGGAGCTGTTTTTT
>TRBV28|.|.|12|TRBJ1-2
CASTSGAQGYTF
TGTGCCAGTACCTCAGGGGCGCAGGGCTACACCTTC
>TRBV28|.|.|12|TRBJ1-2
CASRPSGFRINF
TGTGCCAGCAGACCCAGTGGGTTCAGGATCAACTTC
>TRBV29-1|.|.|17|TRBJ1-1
CSVRDTGSPRGNTEAFF
TGCAGCGTTCGAGATACAGGGTCCCCCCGAGGGAACACTGAAGCTTTCTTT
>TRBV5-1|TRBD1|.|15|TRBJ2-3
CASSGQGALRDTQYF
TGCGCCAGCAGCGGTCAGGGGGCGCTAAGAGATACGCAGTATTTT
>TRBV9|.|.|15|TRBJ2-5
CASNVEGLGLETQYF
TGTGCCAGCAACGTAGAGGGGTTGGGGTTGGAGACCCAGTACTTC
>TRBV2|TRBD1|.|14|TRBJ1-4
CASSEAQGGSKLFF
TGTGCCAGCAGTGAAGCACAGGGGGGATCGAAACTGTTTTTT
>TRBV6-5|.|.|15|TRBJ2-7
CASSPQGGGGRGQYF
TGTGCCAGCAGTCCCCAGGGTGGGGGAGGAAGGGGGCAGTACTTC
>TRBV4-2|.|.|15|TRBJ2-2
CASSQGWLNTGELFF
TGTGCCAGCAGCCAAGGATGGCTTAACACCGGGGAGCTGTTTTTT
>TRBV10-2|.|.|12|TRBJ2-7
CASSVQLYEQYF
TGCGCCAGCAGTGTACAGCTCTACGAGCAGTACTTC
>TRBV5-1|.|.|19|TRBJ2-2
CASSFRGKIQGPNTGELFF
TGCGCCAGCAGCTTTAGGGGCAAGATACAGGGTCCGAACACCGGGGAGCTGTTTTTT
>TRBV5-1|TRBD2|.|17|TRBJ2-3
CASSSGLAGVNTDTQYF
TGCGCCAGCAGCTCCGGACTAGCGGGGGTCAACACAGATACGCAGTATTTT
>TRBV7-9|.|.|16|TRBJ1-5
CASSLGREVGNQPQHF
TGTGCCAGCAGCTTAGGCAGGGAGGTCGGCAATCAGCCCCAGCATTTT
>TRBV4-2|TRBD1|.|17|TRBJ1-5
CASSLGQGGDSNQPQHF
TGTGCCAGCAGCCTAGGACAGGGAGGCGATAGCAATCAGCCCCAGCATTTT
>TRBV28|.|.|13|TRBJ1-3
CASSLTPGNTIYF
TGTGCCAGCAGTTTAACTCCCGGAAACACCATATATTTT
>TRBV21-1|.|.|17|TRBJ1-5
CASSFVHRDRGYQPQHF
TGTGCCAGCAGCTTTGTCCACCGGGACAGGGGTTATCAGCCCCAGCATTTT
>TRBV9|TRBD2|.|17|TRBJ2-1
CASSVDVAGGPLNEQFF
TGTGCCAGCAGCGTAGACGTAGCGGGAGGACCCCTCAATGAGCAGTTCTTC